Below are 24 T cell receptor beta chains sequenced from a single sample in a study of cytomegalovirus exposure and HLA in healthy donors. The PCR contained 60 Vbeta and 13 Jbeta primers. Assay: immunoSEQ multiplex PCR; the TCRdb copy retains only in-frame clones and omits some. Among 250,000 to 350,000 clones listed, roughly 70% were seen once. The sample was PBMCs. These receptor sequences come from a female donor in good health and CMV-seronegative.

This sequence joins TRBV5-1 and TRBJ2-1, with 10 bases matching TRBD2. Germline V gene lookup returns CDR1 SGHRS and CDR2 YFSETQ. This CDR3 comprises 13 residues. With 2 bases clipped from V and 12 bases from J, the junction kept 5 bases outside the gene matches. The CDR3 DNA reads TGCGCCAGCAGCTTTGAGACTAGCGGGTTGCAGTTCTTC. Translation gives CASSFETSGLQFF.

The chain joins TRBV5-4 to TRBJ2-1; 10 nucleotides align to TRBD1. The CDR3 is 13 amino acids. V was clipped by 6 bases and J by 6 bases; unmatched bases: 3. The V gene's germline CDR1 is SGHNT and CDR2 YYREEE (reference sequence). The CDR3 DNA sequence: TGTGCCAGCACGCGGACAGGGGGCAATGAGCAGTTCTTC. It translates to CASTRTGGNEQFF.

This clone was recorded once. The chain carries TRBV1 and TRBJ2-1; TRBD1, the table's D call, was not compared with the DNA. TRBV1 corresponds to a pseudogene. The CDR3 has 17 amino acids. The CDR3 loop reads CTSSQDREGTGVNEQFF. The CDR3 nucleotides read TGCACCAGCAGCCAAGATCGCGAGGGGACAGGGGTCAATGAGCAGTTCTTC.

The CDR3 region is CASKIRERGGELFF. Written as DNA, the CDR3 is TGTGCCAGCAAGATACGGGAGAGGGGCGGGGAGCTGTTTTTT. This chain joins TRBV28 and TRBJ2-2, with D possibly TRBD2 on 6 matching bases. The CDR3 is made up of 14 amino acids. Trimming pared 7 bases from V and 7 bases from J, leaving 16 bases between. The germline V gene has CDR1 MDHEN and CDR2 SYDVKM.

A few counts support this clone. At the DNA level, this CDR3 is encoded by other sequences in the same sample as well. This chain uses TRBV19 with TRBJ2-1; 15 positions agree with TRBD2. Trimming at V came to 9 bases and at J to 2 bases, leaving 5 bases not matched to a gene. Germline V gene lookup returns CDR1 LNHDA and CDR2 SQIVND (reference sequence). This CDR3 is 16 amino acids long. CDR3 sequence (DNA): TGTGCCAGCAGGACTAGCGGGAGGGCCGCCTACAATGAGCAGTTCTTC. Its translation is CASRTSGRAAYNEQFF.

The chain combines TRBV4-2 with TRBJ1-2; 7 nucleotides align to TRBD1. The CDR3 spans 15 residues. Germline V CDR1 and CDR2: LGHNA, YNFKEQ. Trimming took 1 base from V and 4 from J; bases not matched to a gene: 6. CDR3 residues: CASSQATGESYGYTF. The CDR3 DNA reads as TGTGCCAGCAGCCAAGCAACAGGGGAGAGCTATGGCTACACCTTC.

V gene TRBV10-3 combines with J gene TRBJ2-1; 10 bases fit TRBD2. From germline, CDR1 is ENHRY and CDR2 SYGVKD. This CDR3 is built from 19 residues. Trimming cost V 2 bases and J 6 bases; bases outside gene matches: 16. The CDR3, as DNA: TGTGCCATCAGTGAGCGCGGTGATAGCGGGGGGCCCATCAGCAATGAGCAGTTCTTC. As protein: CAISERGDSGGPISNEQFF.

In its sample, this clone was seen a few times. This rearrangement joins TRBV6-5 to TRBJ2-1; 9 positions match TRBD2. This CDR3 is 13 amino acids long. The germline V gene has CDR1 MNHEY and CDR2 SVGAGI. V lost 5 bases to trimming and J lost 13 bases; unmatched junction nucleotides: 9. The CDR3 loop reads CASSPSPSGIQFF. DNA of the CDR3: TGTGCCAGCAGTCCCTCCCCTAGCGGGATACAGTTCTTC.

This clone was detected only a few times. The rearrangement links TRBV7-8 to TRBJ2-3, with D unclear. V was shortened by 2 bases and J by 5 bases, with 5 bases between the two germline ends. The CDR3 has 12 residues. Germline lookup yields CDR1 SGHVS and CDR2 FQNEAQ. CDR3 nucleotides: TGTGCCAGCAGCTTATTCCGAGATACGCAGTATTTT. This encodes CASSLFRDTQYF.

The chain has TRBV18 and TRBJ2-7, with D possibly matching TRBD2 (9 bases). Germline CDR1 KGHSH, CDR2 LQKENI. Trimming took 1 base from V and 7 from J, leaving 26 bases between them. CDR3 size: 18 residues. The chain's CDR3 is CASSPQFRGLAGNDEQYF. The CDR3 DNA sequence: TGTGCCAGCTCACCACAGTTCAGGGGGCTAGCGGGAAATGATGAGCAGTACTTC.

V usage is TRBV10-3 and J usage is TRBJ1-5, with a possible D match to TRBD1 (5 bases). V was pared by 3 bases and J by 3 bases, with 9 bases between. Germline V gene data show CDR1 as ENHRY and CDR2 as SYGVKD. The CDR3 is 14 residues long. The CDR3 DNA follows: TGTGCCATCAGTGAAGGCAGGGCCAATCAGCCCCAGCATTTT. Its translation is CAISEGRANQPQHF.

This clone was detected a few times. Other DNA sequences from this sample encode an identical CDR3 as well. The chain is built from TRBV6-1 and TRBJ1-2, with a possible D match to TRBD1 (5 bases). Trimming removed 2 bases from V and 6 bases from J, with 13 bases in between. The germline gives CDR1 MNHNS, CDR2 SASEGT. The CDR3 totals 14 residues. The CDR3 sequence is CASSERGDRDGYTF. CDR3 bases: TGTGCCAGCAGTGAACGGGGGGATAGGGATGGCTACACCTTC.

The CDR3 protein is CASSPGTLGQPQHF. CDR3 nucleotide sequence: TGTGCCAGCAGTCCTGGGACTCTAGGTCAGCCCCAGCATTTT. This rearrangement joins TRBV16 to TRBJ1-5, with D maybe TRBD1 (5 bases). The CDR3 loop spans 14 amino acids. The germline CDR1 and CDR2 sequences are KGHSY and FQNENV. Trimming removed 6 bases from V and 6 bases from J, with 15 bases in between.

The V gene is TRBV29-1, the J gene TRBJ2-3, with TRBD2 matching over 8 bases. The CDR3 loop spans 16 amino acids. V lost 0 bases and J lost 4; bases outside the gene matches: 9. CDR1 SQVTM and CDR2 ANQGSEA come from the germline V gene. The CDR3 protein is CSVEDFGGRYADTQYF. The CDR3 DNA follows: TGCAGCGTTGAAGACTTCGGCGGGAGGTACGCAGATACGCAGTATTTT.

This chain connects TRBV5-4 to TRBJ2-7; possibly TRBD1 for D (5 bases). Trimming pared 1 base from V and 1 base from J, leaving 9 bases between. CDR1 and CDR2 from the germline V gene are SGHNT and YYREEE (reference sequence). This CDR3 has 14 amino acids. CDR3 region: CASSLYPGSYEQYF. The CDR3 DNA follows: TGTGCCAGCAGCTTGTACCCAGGGTCCTACGAGCAGTACTTC.

This clone was recorded once. V usage is TRBV19 and J usage is TRBJ2-3; D is perhaps TRBD2 (7 bases). The ends were cut back, 11 bases at V and 5 bases at J, with 23 bases in the middle. Germline V gives CDR1 LNHDA, CDR2 SQIVND (reference sequence). The CDR3 extends over 15 amino acids. The CDR3 sequence: CASRDRGAVGDTQYF. In DNA, the CDR3 is TGTGCCTCCAGAGATCGGGGGGCGGTTGGAGATACGCAGTATTTT.

The chain carries TRBV5-1 and TRBJ2-5; TRBD1 agrees at 7 bases. This CDR3 has 13 residues. V lost 4 bases to trimming and J lost 2 bases; unmatched junction nucleotides: 2. The germline V gene has CDR1 SGHRS and CDR2 YFSETQ. As DNA, the CDR3 is TGCGCCAGCAGCGGGGGACAGCAAGAGACCCAGTACTTC. Encoded protein: CASSGGQQETQYF.

The chain is built from TRBV14 and TRBJ2-2, with TRBD1 as a possible D gene (5 bases). Germline-derived CDR1 and CDR2 are SGHDN and FVKESK. The CDR3 sequence is 15 residues long. V lost 4 bases and J lost 8, with 17 bases in between. Here the CDR3 DNA reads TGTGCCAGCAGCCCGGCTGACAGATTTGAGGGGGAGCTGTTTTTT. Translated: CASSPADRFEGELFF.

This clone was counted once. The chain is built from TRBV25-1 and TRBJ2-3, with 7 bases identical to TRBD2. The CDR3 runs 16 residues. V was pared by 2 bases and J by 1 base, with 6 bases of the junction left unmatched. Germline CDR1 and CDR2: MGHDK and SYGVNS. Here the CDR3 reads CASSEGSGTGTDTQYF. For the CDR3, the DNA is TGTGCCAGCAGTGAAGGCAGCGGGACCGGCACAGATACGCAGTATTTT.

The chain is built from TRBV19 and TRBJ2-1; 9 bases line up with TRBD1. The V segment lost 8 bases and the J segment 8 bases; nucleotides outside the gene matches: 22. The CDR3 extends over 18 amino acids. The germline V gene has CDR1 LNHDA and CDR2 SQIVND (reference sequence). CDR3 sequence reads: CASSTGGKVGLTVYEQFF. The CDR3 nucleotides are TGTGCCAGTTCGACAGGGGGGAAGGTGGGCCTTACGGTCTATGAGCAGTTCTTC.

The chain employs TRBV4-2 and TRBJ1-1; no clear D. The CDR3 consists of 15 residues. Germline-derived CDR1 and CDR2 are LGHNA and YNFKEQ. V was shortened by 0 bases and J by 3 bases, with 11 bases between the two germline ends. The CDR3 bases are TGTGCCAGCAGCCAAGATCCGGGGTTGGACACTGAAGCTTTCTTT. It encodes CASSQDPGLDTEAFF.

The chain links TRBV9 to TRBJ2-3; 8 bases are shared with TRBD2. Germline V CDR1 and CDR2: SGDLS, YYNGEE. The V gene end was trimmed by 4 bases and the J gene end by 4 bases; junction bases not matched to a gene: 5. This CDR3 contains 14 residues. The CDR3 sequence: CASSPREGSDTQYF. CDR3 DNA sequence: TGTGCCAGCAGCCCTCGGGAGGGTTCAGATACGCAGTATTTT.

The chain joins TRBV18 to TRBJ1-2; D remains unclear. Germline V gene sequence: CDR1 KGHSH, CDR2 LQKENI. V dropped 8 bases and J dropped 3 bases, with 19 bases sitting between them. This CDR3 has 15 amino acids. CDR3 loop: CASAPRTLIDYGYTF. The CDR3 DNA sequence: TGTGCCAGCGCCCCCCGGACTTTAATCGACTATGGCTACACCTTC.

This rearrangement joins TRBV7-9 to TRBJ1-4, with D unclear. This CDR3 comprises 13 residues. Germline values: CDR1 SEHNR, CDR2 FQNEAQ (reference sequence). V was trimmed by 6 bases and J by 10 bases, leaving 15 bases between them. The CDR3 DNA is TGTGCCAGCAGGCCAATAACCGGGGTAAAACTGTTTTTT. Translating gives CASRPITGVKLFF.